These 32 T cell receptor beta chains were all obtained from the same sample, sequenced in a study of cytomegalovirus exposure and HLA in healthy donors. PCR used 60 Vbeta primers and 13 Jbeta primers. Sequenced by immunoSEQ multiplex PCR; TCRdb stores in-frame clones only, minus some. The table includes 150,000 to 200,000 clones, about four fifths detected once. The sample taken for sequencing was PBMCs. The receptors shown here come from a woman between 40 and 55 years old in good health and CMV-seronegative.

The chain joins TRBV19 to TRBJ2-7; 10 bases match TRBD2. The J segment lost 2 bases and the V segment lost 5 bases, leaving 9 bases of the junction unmatched. The CDR3 runs 16 residues. Per germline, CDR1 LNHDA and CDR2 SQIVND (reference sequence). The DNA of the CDR3 is TGTGCCAGTAGTCCAACCCGGACTAGCGGAACCTACGAGCAGTACTTC. Protein: CASSPTRTSGTYEQYF.

The rearrangement links TRBV7-8 to TRBJ1-1; D possibly corresponds to TRBD1 (5 bases). CDR3 length equals 14 residues. V gave up 5 bases and J gave up 1 base, with 11 bases separating them. Germline-derived CDR1 and CDR2 are SGHVS and FQNEAQ. CDR3 protein: CASSPGHANTEAFF. Written as DNA, the CDR3 is TGTGCCAGCAGCCCCGGACACGCGAACACTGAAGCTTTCTTT.

The chain has TRBV16 and TRBJ2-5, with a tentative D call TRBD1 (6 bases). The CDR3 consists of 15 residues. Germline V CDR1 and CDR2: KGHSY, FQNENV. V was clipped by 4 bases and J by 0 bases, with 12 bases between them. Here the CDR3 reads CASSRATGYQETQYF. The CDR3 DNA sequence: TGTGCCAGCAGCCGCGCGACAGGATACCAAGAGACCCAGTACTTC. Combining the CDR3 with reference TRBV16 and TRBJ2-5 gives the whole variable domain GEEVAQTPKHLVRGEGQKAKLYCAPIKGHSYVFWYQQVLKNEFKFLISFQNENVFDETGMPKERFSAKCLPNSPCSLEIQATKLEDSAVYFCASSRATGYQETQYFGPGTRLLVL.

The CDR3 sequence is CASSLGRGRVPEAFF. The CDR3 DNA reads as TGTGCCAGCAGCTTAGGAAGGGGTCGGGTCCCTGAAGCTTTCTTT. The chain combines TRBV11-3 with TRBJ1-1; possible D gene TRBD1, 5 bases. V was shortened by 1 base and J by 6 bases, with 15 bases between the two germline ends. Germline V gene data show CDR1 as SGHNT and CDR2 as YENEEA. The CDR3 is 15 amino acids. The full variable domain, with the rest looked up from reference TRBV11-3 and TRBJ1-1, is EAGVVQSPRYKIIEKKQPVAFWCNPISGHNTLYWYLQNLGQGPELLIRYENEEAVDDSQLPKDRFSAERLKGVDSTLKIQPAELGDSAVYLCASSLGRGRVPEAFFGQGTRLTVV.

This clone occurred a few times. This rearrangement joins TRBV7-3 to TRBJ2-2; 7 bases agree with TRBD2. Germline CDR1 SGHTA, CDR2 FQGTGA. The CDR3 sequence is 13 residues long. The CDR3 DNA reads TGTGTAGCGGGCGGGAGGAACACCGGGGAGCTGTTTTTT. Protein product: CVAGGRNTGELFF. Looking up the rest from reference TRBV7-3 and TRBJ2-2 gives the full variable domain: GAGVSQTPSNKVTEKGKYVELRCDPISGHTALYWYRQSLGQGPEFLIYFQGTGAADDSGLPNDRFFAVRPEGSVSTLKIQRTERGDSAVYLCVAGGRNTGELFFGEGSRLTVL.

The chain is built from TRBV2 and TRBJ1-2, with TRBD1 as a possible D gene (5 bases). V dropped 4 bases and J dropped 6 bases, with 9 bases sitting between them. Germline V gene lookup returns CDR1 SNHLY and CDR2 FYNNEI. The CDR3 sequence is 12 residues long. Here the CDR3 DNA reads TGTGCCAGCAGTGTGGAAGGGGATGGCTACACCTTC. This gives the protein CASSVEGDGYTF. The variable domain in full, with the rest retrieved from reference TRBV2 and TRBJ1-2, is EPEVTQTPSHQVTQMGQEVILRCVPISNHLYFYWYRQILGQKVEFLVSFYNNEISEKSEIFDDQFSVERPDGSNFTLKIRSTKLEDSAMYFCASSVEGDGYTFGSGTRLTVV.

The chain combines TRBV2 with TRBJ2-2; 9 positions agree with TRBD1. In germline, CDR1 is SNHLY, CDR2 FYNNEI. This CDR3 contains 14 residues. Losses at the gene ends were 9 bases for V and 7 bases for J; bases not matched to a gene: 9. The CDR3 DNA reads as TGTGCCAGTCTTCGGGACAGGGACGGCGGGGAGCTGTTTTTT. This encodes CASLRDRDGGELFF.

This chain's CDR3 is CASSQDDRGQVYGYTF. CDR3 DNA sequence: TGCGCCAGCAGCCAAGATGACAGGGGGCAAGTCTATGGCTACACCTTC. The rearrangement links TRBV4-3 to TRBJ1-2; 10 bases fit TRBD1. The CDR3 is 16 amino acids. Germline V lookup: CDR1 LGHNA, CDR2 YSLEER. Trimming took 0 bases from V and 4 from J; bases not matched to a gene: 5.

This clone was observed once. The chain carries TRBV28 and TRBJ1-1; the D gene is possibly TRBD1 (6 bases). V lost 8 bases to trimming and J lost 5 bases, with 18 bases between them. The germline gives CDR1 MDHEN, CDR2 SYDVKM. The CDR3 contains 14 residues. The CDR3 is CASFHPRGVTEAFF. The CDR3 nucleotides read TGTGCCAGCTTCCACCCCAGGGGCGTGACTGAAGCTTTCTTT.

The chain combines TRBV29-1 with TRBJ1-1, with D uncertain. CDR3 length: 13 amino acids. CDR1 and CDR2 from the germline V gene are SQVTM and ANQGSEA. V was clipped by 3 bases and J by 0 bases, with 8 bases between them. The DNA of the CDR3 is TGCAGCGTTGAGGCCCTCATGAACACTGAAGCTTTCTTT. This encodes CSVEALMNTEAFF. Supplemented by reference TRBV29-1 and TRBJ1-1, the full variable domain reads SAVISQKPSRDICQRGTSLTIQCQVDSQVTMMFWYRQQPGQSLTLIATANQGSEATYESGFVIDKFPISRPNLTFSTLTVSNMSPEDSSIYLCSVEALMNTEAFFGQGTRLTVV.

Only one count was recorded for this clone. The V call is TRBV11-3, the J call TRBJ1-1, with 8 bases identical to TRBD1. V was clipped by 4 bases and J by 1 base; unmatched bases: 17. Per the germline V gene, CDR1 is SGHNT and CDR2 is YENEEA. The CDR3 loop spans 19 amino acids. CDR3 sequence (DNA): TGTGCCAGCAGCTCCAGAACCAGGGGGCGGATAGGCGGGAACACTGAAGCTTTCTTT. Translated, it gives CASSSRTRGRIGGNTEAFF.

V and J are TRBV12-5 and TRBJ2-1, with 10 bases fitting TRBD2. Germline values: CDR1 LGHNT, CDR2 FRNRAP. This CDR3 comprises 16 residues. Trimming removed 5 bases from V and 6 bases from J; junction bases left unmatched: 10. The CDR3 DNA follows: TGTGCTAGTGGTACCTCCGGACTAGCGGCCTTCAATGAGCAGTTCTTC. Translation: CASGTSGLAAFNEQFF.

V usage is TRBV9 and J usage is TRBJ2-3, with 7 bases lining up with TRBD2. CDR3 length equals 16 residues. Trimming removed 4 bases from V and 1 base from J; junction bases left unmatched: 9. Per the germline V gene, CDR1 is SGDLS and CDR2 is YYNGEE. CDR3 amino acids: CASSLTWGGGTDTQYF. The CDR3 DNA reads TGTGCCAGCAGCCTAACATGGGGGGGAGGCACAGATACGCAGTATTTT.

The gene calls are TRBV11-1 and TRBJ2-1, with 9 bases lining up with TRBD1. CDR1 is SGHAT and CDR2 is FQDESV in the germline V gene (reference sequence). CDR3 size: 15 residues. V was pared by 4 bases and J by 4 bases, with 5 bases of the junction left unmatched. DNA of the CDR3: TGTGCCAGCAGCTCCTCCGGGACAGGGTACAATGAGCAGTTCTTC. This codes for CASSSSGTGYNEQFF.

This chain links TRBV7-7 with TRBJ2-1; 10 bases match TRBD2. Germline CDR1 and CDR2: SSHAT and FNYEAQ (reference sequence). V lost 5 bases and J lost 8; bases outside the gene matches: 12. This CDR3 comprises 16 residues. The CDR3 region has the DNA TGTGCCAGCAGCCAGATTAGTAGCGGGAGGTGGTATGAGCAGTTCTTC. Translating it yields CASSQISSGRWYEQFF.

V gene TRBV5-4 combines with J gene TRBJ1-5; tentative D call: TRBD1 (5 bases). The ends were cut back, 8 bases at V and 3 bases at J, with 9 bases in the middle. The CDR3 covers 12 residues. Germline V gene lookup returns CDR1 SGHNT and CDR2 YYREEE (reference sequence). CDR3 sequence: CASSQDNQPQHF. The DNA for the CDR3 is TGTGCCAGTTCACAGGACAATCAGCCCCAGCATTTT.

The rearrangement links TRBV7-3 to TRBJ2-4; D may be TRBD1 (5 bases). The CDR3 has 14 amino acids. V was trimmed by 1 base and J by 5 bases, leaving 9 bases between them. CDR1 SGHTA and CDR2 FQGTGA come from the germline V gene. CDR3 sequence (DNA): TGTGCCAGCAGCTTAAACCCCAGGGAAAACATTCAGTACTTC. Its protein product is CASSLNPRENIQYF. Full variable domain (outside the CDR3, taken from reference TRBV7-3 and TRBJ2-4): GAGVSQTPSNKVTEKGKYVELRCDPISGHTALYWYRQSLGQGPEFLIYFQGTGAADDSGLPNDRFFAVRPEGSVSTLKIQRTERGDSAVYLCASSLNPRENIQYFGAGTRLSVL.

This chain connects TRBV11-3 to TRBJ1-2; D gene ambiguous. V shed 1 base and J shed 3 bases, with 9 bases lying between them. The CDR3 sequence is 14 residues long. Germline V gives CDR1 SGHNT, CDR2 YENEEA. The CDR3 nucleotides read TGTGCCAGCAGCTTAGCCGGGGTTCACTATGGCTACACCTTC. Amino acid sequence: CASSLAGVHYGYTF.

This clone showed up just a few times. The V gene is TRBV5-5, the J gene TRBJ1-4; 11 nucleotides match TRBD1. This CDR3 spans 17 amino acids. The germline gives CDR1 SGHKS, CDR2 YYEKEE (reference sequence). V was clipped by 2 bases and J by 7 bases; unmatched bases: 10. CDR3 nucleotide sequence: TGTGCCAGCAGCTTAACCCTAACCGGGACAGGGGGTGAAAAACTGTTTTTT. Amino acid sequence: CASSLTLTGTGGEKLFF.

The chain couples TRBV25-1 to TRBJ1-1, with D perhaps matching TRBD1 (6 bases). V gave up 8 bases and J gave up 6 bases, with 19 bases separating them. Germline loops: CDR1 MGHDK, CDR2 SYGVNS. This CDR3 is built from 14 residues. CDR3: CASGWGHSAAEAFF. DNA of the CDR3: TGTGCCAGCGGATGGGGACACTCGGCGGCTGAAGCTTTCTTT.

The rearrangement joins TRBV7-9 to TRBJ2-7; weak D call: TRBD2 (6 bases). The germline V gene has CDR1 SEHNR and CDR2 FQNEAQ (reference sequence). Trimming cost V 5 bases and J 3 bases, with 14 bases left between them. The length of the CDR3 is 14 residues. The CDR3: CASSPWRDDYEQYF. The CDR3 coding sequence is TGTGCCAGCAGCCCCTGGCGGGATGACTACGAGCAGTACTTC.

With respect to this clone: Relative to the germline gene, one junction end is altered; a read error may explain this. The chain has TRBV6-5 and TRBJ1-2, with D perhaps matching TRBD1 (6 bases). Germline values: CDR1 MNHEY, CDR2 SVGAGI. The CDR3 is 15 amino acids. CDR3 sequence (DNA): TGTGCCAGCAGTGTGACCGGGACATCCGCCTATAGCTACACCTTC. It specifies CASSVTGTSAYSYTF.

This chain links TRBV7-9 with TRBJ2-1; D is uncertain. V lost 1 base, J lost 12 bases, and 10 bases lay in between. The CDR3 is made up of 12 amino acids. Germline lookup yields CDR1 SEHNR and CDR2 FQNEAQ (reference sequence). The CDR3 protein is CASSLESRRQFF. The CDR3 DNA reads TGTGCCAGCAGCTTAGAATCTAGGAGGCAGTTCTTC. The full variable domain, its missing parts supplied by reference TRBV7-9 and TRBJ2-1, is DTGVSQNPRHKITKRGQNVTFRCDPISEHNRLYWYRQTLGQGPEFLTYFQNEAQLEKSRLLSDRFSAERPKGSFSTLEIQRTEQGDSAMYLCASSLESRRQFFGPGTRLTVL.

Only one count was recorded for this clone. The V and J genes are TRBV30 and TRBJ2-3, with 11 bases identical to TRBD2. The CDR3 has 17 residues. V shed 2 bases and J 0 bases; nucleotides not matched to a gene: 7. Germline V gene data show CDR1 as GTSNPN and CDR2 as SVGIG (reference sequence). CDR3 sequence: CAWSKGLAGVSTDTQYF. Written as DNA, the CDR3 is TGTGCCTGGAGTAAAGGACTAGCGGGTGTTAGCACAGATACGCAGTATTTT.

J is TRBJ2-7 and V is TRBV30, with D possibly being TRBD1 (7 bases). V was clipped by 0 bases and J by 1 base, with 13 bases between them. The germline gives CDR1 GTSNPN, CDR2 SVGIG (reference sequence). CDR3 length: 15 amino acids. Written as DNA, the CDR3 is TGTGCCTGGAGTGTAGGAGGGGGCAGTTCCTACGAGCAGTACTTC. Translating it yields CAWSVGGGSSYEQYF.

This chain connects TRBV6-5 to TRBJ2-7; D is undetermined. The length of the CDR3 is 14 residues. Germline lookup yields CDR1 MNHEY and CDR2 SVGAGI. The germline V and J ends were trimmed by 6 bases and 2 bases, with 14 bases remaining between them. DNA for the CDR3: TGTGCCAGCAGCTCCAGGTTCGTGGCCTACGAGCAGTACTTC. This encodes CASSSRFVAYEQYF.

This chain joins TRBV4-3 and TRBJ2-1; D call uncertain. Germline values: CDR1 LGHNA, CDR2 YSLEER. The ends were cut back, 4 bases at V and 8 bases at J, with 18 bases in the middle. The CDR3 spans 15 residues. The CDR3 here is CASSRLTEPIDEQFF. The CDR3 DNA follows: TGCGCCAGCAGCCGGTTAACAGAACCAATAGATGAGCAGTTCTTC.

The chain couples TRBV13 to TRBJ1-2, with a possible D match to TRBD1 (6 bases). Germline loops: CDR1 PRHDT, CDR2 FYEKMQ (reference sequence). The CDR3 spans 14 residues. The germline V and J ends were trimmed by 4 bases and 8 bases, with 17 bases remaining between them. The CDR3 region is CASSSSGTSRGYTF. The CDR3 DNA reads TGTGCCAGCAGCTCTTCCGGGACATCGAGGGGCTACACCTTC.

The table lists this clone with a few counts. This chain connects TRBV30 to TRBJ1-5; TRBD1 matches at 10 bases. The CDR3 is made up of 15 amino acids. CDR1 GTSNPN and CDR2 SVGIG come from the germline V gene (reference sequence). The V and J ends lost 0 bases and 6 bases, in that order; junction bases with no gene match: 5. The CDR3 protein is CAWSVAGTGVQPQHF. The CDR3 nucleotides are TGTGCCTGGAGTGTAGCCGGGACAGGGGTTCAGCCCCAGCATTTT.

This sequence joins TRBV4-1 and TRBJ2-2; TRBD1 agrees at 7 bases. CDR1 is MGHRA, CDR2 YSYEKL, per germline. The J segment lost 0 bases and the V segment lost 0 bases, leaving 1 base of the junction unmatched. The CDR3 is made up of 16 amino acids. The CDR3: CASSQEGGANTGELFF. The CDR3 DNA is TGCGCCAGCAGCCAAGAAGGGGGCGCGAACACCGGGGAGCTGTTTTTT.

The gene calls are TRBV5-4 and TRBJ2-5; the match to TRBD1 covers 9 bases. The DNA matches TRBJ2-7 better at its end, which makes the J call doubtful. The CDR3 is 14 residues long. CDR1 and CDR2 from the germline V gene are SGHNT and YYREEE (reference sequence). CDR3 residues: CASSFGTGSYEQYF. Written as DNA, the CDR3 is TGTGCCAGCAGCTTCGGGACAGGGTCCTACGAGCAGTACTTC.

The chain links TRBV9 to TRBJ2-5; D is unresolved. Trimming removed 4 bases from V and 2 bases from J, with 12 bases in between. The germline V gene has CDR1 SGDLS and CDR2 YYNGEE. The CDR3 loop spans 14 amino acids. CDR3 protein: CASSPGYSQETQYF. The CDR3 DNA reads TGTGCCAGCAGCCCCGGTTACAGTCAAGAGACCCAGTACTTC.